The rows below give T cell receptor beta chains drawn from one sample of a study of regulatory T cells in long-lasting Graves disease. Via MiXCR, TCRdb re-called the multiplex PCR reads, giving one row per CDR3 protein. The table records some 400,000 distinct CDR3 sequences, more than 12% of them present only once. In addition, the sample was reused for a study of T cells in Graves' hyperthyroidism and ophthalmopathy.

The material was peripheral blood mononuclear cells (PBMCs), obtained at new diagnosis, from a patient treated with antithyroid drugs. The receptor set was obtained from a woman aged 30 to 39 with Graves disease. Both conserved end residues are part of each CDR3. Fields, in order: J gene, clone size, V gene, D gene, CDR3 protein, CDR3 DNA. A D gene is named only where the DNA matches it firmly. Size values are once, few and many counts, or a class for expanded clones, and some rows have none.

>TRBJ2-7|many|TRBV2|.
CASRRGTGPAGEQYF
TGTGCCAGCAGGCGGGGAACAGGGCCTGCAGGCGAGCAGTACTTC
>TRBJ2-6|few|TRBV20-1|TRBD1
CSASRPGQQFSGANVLTF
TGCAGTGCTAGCCGACCGGGACAGCAATTCTCTGGGGCCAACGTCCTGACTTTC
>TRBJ2-7|many|TRBV7-8|.
CASSFRGRAYEQYF
TGTGCCAGCAGCTTTAGGGGACGAGCCTACGAGCAGTACTTC
>TRBJ2-1|many|TRBV9|.
CASSVVGEYNEQFF
TGTGCCAGCAGCGTAGTAGGGGAGTACAATGAGCAGTTCTTC
>TRBJ2-3|many|TRBV5-1|.
CASSLELVTDTQYF
TGCGCCAGCAGCTTGGAGTTGGTCACAGATACGCAGTATTTT
>TRBJ2-2|.|TRBV25-1|.
CASSELASITGELFF
TGTGCCAGCAGTGAACTTGCTAGCATCACCGGGGAGCTGTTTTTT
>TRBJ1-2|.|TRBV6-1|.
CASSEVVGARGYTF
TGTGCCAGCAGTGAAGTTGTGGGGGCTAGGGGCTACACCTTC
>TRBJ1-5|few|TRBV7-9|.
CASSPTGKQPQHF
TGTGCCAGCAGCCCCACAGGGAAACAGCCCCAGCATTTT
>TRBJ2-1|many|TRBV20-1|.
CSATWRVLYNEQFF
TGCAGTGCCACGTGGCGAGTTCTCTACAATGAGCAGTTCTTC
>TRBJ2-1|few|TRBV30|TRBD1
CAWRRDSDEQFF
TGTGCCTGGAGGAGGGACAGTGATGAGCAGTTCTTC
>TRBJ2-3|many|TRBV12-3/TRBV12-4|.
CASSFPTVITDTQYF
TGTGCCAGCAGTTTCCCGACAGTCATCACAGATACGCAGTATTTT
>TRBJ2-1|few|TRBV3-1|.
CASRKRVGYNEQFF
TGTGCCAGCAGAAAGCGGGTGGGCTACAATGAGCAGTTCTTC